Presented here are 8 T cell receptor beta chains from one specimen sequenced in a study of STAT5B mutations in CD4+ large granular lymphocyte leukemia. Profiling relied on immunoSEQ multiplex PCR, and the TCRdb table lists in-frame clones only, not all of them. The table has 20,000 to 25,000 clones, less than 80% seen once. Sequencing was performed on CD4+ T cells from blood buffy coats. Every receptor here comes from a human donor in good health.

J is TRBJ2-3 and V is TRBV27, with 15 bases identical to TRBD2. This CDR3 region has 15 residues. The V gene end was trimmed by 5 bases and the J gene end by 6 bases; junction bases not matched to a gene: 3. CDR1 is MNHEY, CDR2 SMNVEV, per germline (reference sequence). The CDR3 DNA sequence: TGTGCCAGCAGTGGACTAGCGGGAGGGGGGGATACGCAGTATTTT. As protein: CASSGLAGGGDTQYF.

CDR3 loop: CASSETGPVETQYF. CDR3 DNA sequence: TGTGCCAGCAGTGAGACAGGTCCCGTAGAGACCCAGTACTTC. This chain connects TRBV28 to TRBJ2-5, with D possibly matching TRBD1 (6 bases). Germline CDR1 MDHEN, CDR2 SYDVKM. This CDR3 comprises 14 residues. V was cut by 5 bases and J by 4 bases, with 14 bases left in between. Full variable domain (remainder filled in from reference TRBV28 and TRBJ2-5): DVKVTQSSRYLVKRTGEKVFLECVQDMDHENMFWYRQDPGLGLRLIYFSYDVKMKEKGDIPEGYSVSREKKERFSLILESASTNQTSMYLCASSETGPVETQYFGPGTRLLVL.

CDR3 residues: CAISDPGTNTGELFF. The CDR3 region has the DNA TGTGCCATCAGTGACCCCGGGACAAACACCGGGGAGCTGTTTTTT. This sequence joins TRBV10-3 and TRBJ2-2, with D possibly being TRBD1 (6 bases). This CDR3 is built from 15 residues. Trimming shortened V by 3 bases and J by 2 bases, and 10 bases separated the two germline ends. From germline, CDR1 is ENHRY and CDR2 SYGVKD.

This chain uses TRBV30 with TRBJ1-4, with D perhaps matching TRBD1 (6 bases). CDR3 length: 14 amino acids. V dropped 4 bases and J dropped 7 bases, with 16 bases sitting between them. CDR1 and CDR2 from the germline V gene are GTSNPN and SVGIG (reference sequence). CDR3 DNA sequence: TGTGCCTGGACCCTGCCAGGGGCGGCTGAAAAACTGTTTTTT. Protein: CAWTLPGAAEKLFF.

Only a few counts were recorded for this clone. The V gene is TRBV30, the J gene TRBJ2-7; TRBD1 might be the D (6 bases). The CDR3 length is 14 residues. Looked up from germline, CDR1 is GTSNPN and CDR2 is SVGIG (reference sequence). With 0 bases removed from V and 0 bases from J, the gap between germline ends came to 9 bases. CDR3 nucleotides: TGTGCCTGGAGTGTGGGGGCAAGCTCCTACGAGCAGTACTTC. Translating gives CAWSVGASSYEQYF.

In its sample, this clone was seen a few times. This chain connects TRBV7-9 to TRBJ2-7, with TRBD1 identical over 8 bases. The length of the CDR3 is 15 residues. Germline V CDR1 and CDR2: SEHNR, FQNEAQ (reference sequence). The ends lost 5 bases at V and 3 bases at J; junction bases unmatched: 9. The CDR3: CASSRGQVLDYEQYF. The CDR3 DNA reads as TGTGCCAGCAGCCGGGGACAGGTCTTGGACTACGAGCAGTACTTC.

The chain is built from TRBV28 and TRBJ2-3; the D gene is possibly TRBD1 (6 bases). This CDR3 spans 17 amino acids. Germline V lookup: CDR1 MDHEN, CDR2 SYDVKM. Deletions cut 5 bases from V and 6 bases from J, with 24 bases between. The DNA of the CDR3 is TGTGCCAGCAGTCCCACAGGGCCGGGTAGACAATCGGATACGCAGTATTTT. Residues: CASSPTGPGRQSDTQYF.

A single count supports this clone. J is TRBJ1-2 and V is TRBV7-2; possible D gene TRBD1, 5 bases. CDR1 is SGHTA and CDR2 is FQGNSA in the germline V gene. This CDR3 spans 14 amino acids. V was shortened by 1 base and J by 6 bases, with 12 bases between the two germline ends. CDR3 amino acids: CASSLVQGSHGYTF. The CDR3 DNA is TGTGCCAGCAGCTTAGTGCAGGGTTCACATGGCTACACCTTC.